The clone carrying this TCR beta chain was found many times. The antigen remains undetermined. TCRdb re-called the reads through MiXCR, storing one row per CDR3 protein. The sample carries approximately 500,000 distinct CDR3 sequences, about 11% recorded once. V dropped 2 bases and J dropped 5 bases, with 13 bases sitting between them. The CDR3 extends over 15 amino acids. Germline V gene data show CDR1 as SGHNT and CDR2 as YYREEE (reference sequence). The data were taken from a study of T cell repertoires in cytomegalovirus infection. Across the whole study: Public TCR beta signatures marked donors with CMV infection and the matching HLA.

Findings and limits, study-wide: CMV-specific TCR beta clonotypes restricted by HLA-C dominated the ex vivo response. CMV carriers having the relevant HLA were flagged by cumulative public TCR beta family frequency.

Sequenced input: PBMCs. This clonotype originated in a human donor in good health (CMV status not recorded). Some clones in this sample may be carry-over from other donors' samples. The chain carries TRBV5-4 and TRBJ2-2; the D call may be TRBD1 or TRBD2 (7 bases each). CDR3: CASSFGGGQTGELFF. The CDR3 DNA sequence: TGTGCCAGCAGCTTTGGGGGGGGACAGACCGGGGAGCTGTTTTTT.